This TCR beta chain was found in a study of blood T cells in healthy people across ages. Next came a second PCR, run for about 6 to 11 cycles, which used a sample-barcoded 5' primer along with a J-beta primer mix. Each cDNA molecule received a tag from a template-switch adaptor that had 12 random nucleotides. One entry per CDR3 protein results from TCRdb running MiXCR on the 5' RACE reads. The sample lists some 1.5 million distinct CDR3 sequences, approximately 42% occurring once. The V gene lost 6 bases and the J gene lost 10 bases, with 25 bases spanning the gap. CDR3 length: 15 amino acids. In germline, CDR1 is DFQATT, CDR2 SNEGSKA (reference sequence).

The sequence derives from a woman under 30 in good health. Sequencing input: blood. The chain has TRBV20-1 and TRBJ2-1; D tentatively reads TRBD1 or TRBD2 (5 bases each). The CDR3 sequence is CSAKRMGLSSYEQFF. CDR3 DNA sequence: TGCAGTGCCAAGCGGATGGGGCTGAGCTCCTACGAGCAGTTCTTC.